A single sample gave rise to the 12 T cell receptor beta chains below, sequenced in a study of radiotherapy plus CTLA-4 blockade in lung cancer. The assay was immunoSEQ multiplex PCR, and TCRdb's table has in-frame clones only and misses some. Of about 87,000 clones in the sample, approximately 86% are singletons; the top ten hold approximately 15%. The source was peripheral blood, collected from a patient treated with radiotherapy plus ipilimumab. All receptors derive from a human donor with non-small cell lung cancer that progressed on radiotherapy plus ipilimumab.

The V call is TRBV7-6, the J call TRBJ2-1; 8 nucleotides match TRBD2. The trim removed 5 bases at V and 0 bases at J, leaving 15 bases unmatched. The CDR3 consists of 19 residues. Germline CDR1 SGHVS, CDR2 FNYEAQ. The chain's CDR3 is CASSRNPLTSGSSYNEQFF. CDR3 bases: TGTGCCAGCAGCCGCAACCCCCTAACTAGCGGTAGCTCCTACAATGAGCAGTTCTTC.

The J gene is TRBJ2-7, the V gene TRBV28; a weak D match, TRBD2 (5 bases). The CDR3 is made up of 16 amino acids. V was trimmed by 7 bases and J by 7 bases, leaving 26 bases between them. Germline-derived CDR1 and CDR2 are MDHEN and SYDVKM. The CDR3: CASTNRWGHRLREQYF. DNA of the CDR3: TGTGCCAGCACTAATCGCTGGGGTCACCGACTACGAGAGCAGTACTTC.

The V and J genes are TRBV9 and TRBJ2-5, with D maybe TRBD2 (7 bases). The CDR3 spans 15 residues. Trimming took off 1 base at V and 1 base at J, with 11 bases between the two ends. Per germline, CDR1 SGDLS and CDR2 YYNGEE. In nucleotides, the CDR3 is TGTGCCAGCAGCGTACAAGGGGGGGCCCAAGAGACCCAGTACTTC. This sequence encodes CASSVQGGAQETQYF.

The V and J genes are TRBV6-6 and TRBJ1-1, with D maybe TRBD1 (5 bases). With 6 bases removed from V and 1 base from J, the gap between germline ends came to 9 bases. CDR1 and CDR2 from the germline V gene are MNHNY and SVGAGI (reference sequence). The CDR3 extends over 13 amino acids. The DNA for the CDR3 is TGTGCCAGCAGCTCAACAGGGAACACTGAAGCTTTCTTT. It encodes CASSSTGNTEAFF.

This clone was observed a single time. The rearrangement links TRBV5-6 to TRBJ1-2, with D unresolved. Looked up from germline, CDR1 is SGHDT and CDR2 is YYEEEE. This CDR3 is 14 amino acids long. The V gene lost 6 bases and the J gene lost 4 bases, with 16 bases spanning the gap. Here the CDR3 DNA reads TGTGCCAGCACAACCATAGGGCAGATCTATGGCTACACCTTC. This translates into CASTTIGQIYGYTF.

The chain couples TRBV12-5 to TRBJ1-1; no clear D gene. Germline V gene lookup returns CDR1 LGHNT and CDR2 FRNRAP. The CDR3 runs to 11 residues. Trimming left V 1 base short and J 3 bases short, with 0 bases between. The CDR3 here is CASGLDTEAFF. CDR3 DNA: TGTGCTAGTGGTTTGGACACTGAAGCTTTCTTT.

The genes are TRBV7-6 and TRBJ2-7; TRBD2 might be the D (6 bases). The ends were cut back, 5 bases at V and 4 bases at J, with 12 bases in the middle. Germline V CDR1 and CDR2: SGHVS, FNYEAQ. The CDR3 consists of 13 residues. In nucleotides, the CDR3 is TGTGCCAGCAGCCGGGACTTAAAGTACGAGCAGTACTTC. Encoded protein: CASSRDLKYEQYF.

This chain links TRBV6-5 with TRBJ1-4; 7 bases match TRBD1. Germline V gene lookup returns CDR1 MNHEY and CDR2 SVGAGI. The trim removed 0 bases at V and 7 bases at J, leaving 5 bases unmatched. The CDR3 runs to 15 residues. The CDR3 region is CASSYSWDRSEKLFF. Written as DNA, the CDR3 is TGTGCCAGCAGTTACTCGTGGGACAGAAGTGAAAAACTGTTTTTT.

The chain links TRBV25-1 to TRBJ2-1; D unresolved. V was cut by 6 bases and J by 4 bases, with 7 bases left in between. Per germline, CDR1 MGHDK and CDR2 SYGVNS. The CDR3 covers 12 residues. CDR3 in DNA: TGTGCCAGCAGCCCCGGATACAATGAGCAGTTCTTC. It specifies CASSPGYNEQFF. Looking up the rest from reference TRBV25-1 and TRBJ2-1 gives the full variable domain: EADIYQTPRYLVIGTGKKITLECSQTMGHDKMYWYQQDPGMELHLIHYSYGVNSTEKGDLSSESTVSRIRTEHFPLTLESARPSHTSQYLCASSPGYNEQFFGPGTRLTVL.

This chain links TRBV2 with TRBJ1-5; TRBD1 is a possible D gene (5 bases). V was clipped by 1 base and J by 0 bases, with 16 bases between them. CDR3 length equals 18 residues. Germline loops: CDR1 SNHLY, CDR2 FYNNEI. CDR3 nucleotide sequence: TGTGCCAGCAGTGAAGTAACGGGGGTCCGATATAGCAATCAGCCCCAGCATTTT. Amino acid sequence: CASSEVTGVRYSNQPQHF.

This clone was counted once. J is TRBJ1-2 and V is TRBV11-3; the match to TRBD1 covers 12 bases. V dropped 1 base and J dropped 3; count of bases not matched to a gene: 12. The germline gives CDR1 SGHNT, CDR2 YENEEA. The CDR3 has 19 residues. The CDR3 region has the DNA TGTGCCAGCAGCTTAGTATCCGGGACAGGGGGCGCTGGTTACTATGGCTACACCTTC. This encodes CASSLVSGTGGAGYYGYTF.

The V call is TRBV2, the J call TRBJ1-2; no definite D call. This CDR3 has 13 residues. Germline CDR1 is SNHLY and CDR2 is FYNNEI. Trimming pared 0 bases from V and 8 bases from J, leaving 10 bases between. CDR3 protein: CASSEARRGGYTF. The CDR3 region has the DNA TGTGCCAGCAGTGAAGCTCGGAGAGGAGGCTACACCTTC.